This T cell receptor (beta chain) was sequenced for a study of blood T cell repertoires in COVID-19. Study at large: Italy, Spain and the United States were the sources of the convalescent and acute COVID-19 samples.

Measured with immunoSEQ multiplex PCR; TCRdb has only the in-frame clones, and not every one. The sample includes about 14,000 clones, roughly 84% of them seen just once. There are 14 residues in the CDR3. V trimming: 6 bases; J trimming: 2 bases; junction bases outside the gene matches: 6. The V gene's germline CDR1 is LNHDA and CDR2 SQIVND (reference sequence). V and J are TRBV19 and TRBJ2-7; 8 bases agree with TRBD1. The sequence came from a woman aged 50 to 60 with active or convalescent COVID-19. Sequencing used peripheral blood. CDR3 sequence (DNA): TGTGCCAGTAGCGAAGGACAGGGAACCTACGAGCAGTACTTC. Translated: CASSEGQGTYEQYF.